Listed here are 32 T cell receptor beta chains from one sample, sequenced in a study of blood T cell repertoires in COVID-19. Sequencing was performed with immunoSEQ multiplex PCR; in TCRdb, only in-frame clones are kept and a portion is missing. The table lists just over 250,000 clones, about 86% of them singletons, with 4.1% in the top ten. The sample taken for sequencing was PBMCs or T cells enriched from blood (not recorded which). These receptors were taken from a man aged 25 to 45 with acute COVID-19.

The chain has TRBV19 and TRBJ1-5, with D unclear. The CDR3 has 14 amino acids. The V end lost 7 bases, the J end lost 3 bases, and 13 bases lay between the germline ends. Germline V gene sequence: CDR1 LNHDA, CDR2 SQIVND (reference sequence). The chain's CDR3 is CASKTTGANQPQHF. CDR3 nucleotides: TGTGCCAGTAAAACTACCGGCGCCAATCAGCCCCAGCATTTT.

J is TRBJ2-7 and V is TRBV21-1; the D call TRBD2 from the table was never checked on the DNA. TRBV21-1 is a pseudogene. The CDR3 covers 17 residues. The CDR3 sequence is CASSVKEGAGEGYEQYV. Here the CDR3 DNA reads TGTGCCAGCAGCGTAAAGGAAGGAGCGGGAGAAGGCTACGAGCAGTACGTC.

J is TRBJ2-7 and V is TRBV18, with 8 bases matching TRBD1. Trimming cost V 6 bases and J 2 bases; bases outside gene matches: 6. CDR3 length equals 14 residues. From germline, CDR1 is KGHSH and CDR2 LQKENI. The CDR3 coding sequence is TGTGCCAGCTCGCTAGGACAGGGCCCCTACGAGCAGTACGTC. Protein: CASSLGQGPYEQYV.

Concerning this clone itself: A junction boundary mismatches the germline segment, possibly from a read error. This rearrangement joins TRBV5-1 to TRBJ2-3; D remains unclear. The CDR3 has 16 amino acids. Germline V gene sequence: CDR1 SGHRS, CDR2 YFSETQ. CDR3 sequence: CASSLTPSTSTDTQYF. The CDR3 nucleotides read TGTGCCAGCAGCTTAACGCCTTCTACTAGCACAGATACGCAGTATTTT.

CDR3 in DNA: TGCAGCGTCTCCCGAGACTGGAGCACAGATACGCAGTATTTT. This translates into CSVSRDWSTDTQYF. The chain links TRBV29-1 to TRBJ2-3; D is unclear. From germline, CDR1 is SQVTM and CDR2 ANQGSEA. The CDR3 length is 14 residues. Trimming took off 6 bases at V and 0 bases at J, with 13 bases between the two ends.

This clone was recorded a few times. Here the CDR3 reads CASSEGGYGELFF. CDR3 nucleotides: TGTGCCAGCAGTGAAGGGGGCTACGGGGAGCTGTTTTTT. The chain employs TRBV6-4 and TRBJ2-2, with 7 bases aligning to TRBD1. The V gene's germline CDR1 is MRHNA and CDR2 SNTAGT. V trimming: 3 bases; J trimming: 7 bases; junction bases outside the gene matches: 2. This CDR3 contains 13 residues.

The count of this clone is one. CDR3 bases: TGTGCCACCAGCAGAGAGAGGACTAGCGGCGGGGAGCTGTTTTTT. It yields the protein CATSRERTSGGELFF. The rearrangement links TRBV15 to TRBJ2-2; 10 bases match TRBD2. This CDR3 comprises 15 residues. The trim removed 0 bases at V and 7 bases at J, leaving 2 bases unmatched. Germline V gene data show CDR1 as LNHNV and CDR2 as YYDKDF (reference sequence).

This rearrangement joins TRBV13 to TRBJ1-5; D remains unclear. This CDR3 has 13 residues. Deletions cut 3 bases from V and 0 bases from J, with 3 bases between. Germline V gene lookup returns CDR1 PRHDT and CDR2 FYEKMQ (reference sequence). The CDR3 DNA follows: TGTGCCAGCAGCTTCGGTAGCAATCAGCCCCAGCATTTT. It is translated as CASSFGSNQPQHF.

The rearrangement links TRBV5-8 to TRBJ1-2, with a weak D call TRBD1 (6 bases). The CDR3 is 13 residues long. Germline lookup yields CDR1 SGHTS and CDR2 YDEGEE. Trimming removed 6 bases at V and 5 bases at J, with 14 bases between. The CDR3 DNA reads as TGTGCCAGCAACGACCCCGGGACATATGGCTACACCTTC. Translation gives CASNDPGTYGYTF.

This clone appeared a few times. Other DNA sequences from this sample encode an identical CDR3 as well. The chain carries TRBV19 and TRBJ1-2; the match to TRBD1 covers 11 bases. Looked up from germline, CDR1 is LNHDA and CDR2 is SQIVND (reference sequence). This CDR3 has 14 residues. After removal of 6 bases from V and 7 bases from J, the junction contained 7 bases not matched to a gene. This chain's CDR3 is CASSPGTGGFGYTF. The DNA for the CDR3 is TGTGCCAGTAGCCCCGGGACAGGGGGTTTTGGCTACACCTTC.

This clone was detected only once. The gene calls are TRBV9 and TRBJ2-5, with D possibly being TRBD2 (6 bases). Trimming removed 3 bases from V and 4 bases from J, with 16 bases in between. Germline loops: CDR1 SGDLS, CDR2 YYNGEE. The CDR3 runs to 15 residues. The chain's CDR3 is CASSANPGDGETQYF. In DNA, the CDR3 is TGTGCCAGCAGCGCTAACCCGGGGGACGGAGAGACCCAGTACTTC.

The chain recombines TRBV30 with TRBJ2-1; 7 bases align to TRBD2. Germline loops: CDR1 GTSNPN, CDR2 SVGIG (reference sequence). This CDR3 region has 15 residues. Trimming cost V 7 bases and J 2 bases; bases outside gene matches: 11. CDR3 sequence reads: CAYQEGGTAYNEQFF. Here the CDR3 DNA reads TGTGCCTACCAAGAGGGAGGGACGGCCTACAATGAGCAGTTCTTC.

Comments on this clone: A read error may produce the germline difference seen at one junction end. This chain links TRBV5-1 with TRBJ1-3; TRBD1 matches 7 bases. Germline V gene data show CDR1 as SGHRS and CDR2 as YFSETQ. The CDR3 runs to 14 residues. CDR3 in amino acids: CASSPGTVGNTIYF. The CDR3 DNA sequence: TGTGCCAGCAGCCCCGGGACAGTTGGAAACACCATATATTTT. The complete variable domain, with remaining parts taken from reference TRBV5-1 and TRBJ1-3, reads KAGVTQTPRYLIKTRGQQVTLSCSPISGHRSVSWYQQTPGQGLQFLFEYFSETQRNKGNFPGRFSGRQFSNSRSEMNVSTLELGDSALYLCASSPGTVGNTIYFGEGSWLTVV.

CDR3 coding DNA: TGTGCCAGCAGCCAAGATAATCCGGGACTAGCGGGAGGGGAGACCCAGTACTTC. It yields the protein CASSQDNPGLAGGETQYF. The rearrangement joins TRBV3-1 (or the pseudogene TRBV3-2) to TRBJ2-5; 16 bases are shared with TRBD2. Unmatched junction bases numbered 6, after V lost 0 bases and J lost 5 bases. Per the germline V gene, CDR1 is LGHDT and CDR2 is YNNKEL (reference sequence). CDR3 length equals 18 residues.

The V and J genes are TRBV27 and TRBJ2-1, with 8 bases identical to TRBD2. V shed 3 bases and J 5 bases; nucleotides not matched to a gene: 9. Germline V CDR1 and CDR2: MNHEY, SMNVEV (reference sequence). The CDR3 sequence is 16 residues long. The CDR3 DNA reads as TGTGCCAGCAGTTTTTTCGGGGGGGCATATAACAATGAGCAGTTCTTC. Translated: CASSFFGGAYNNEQFF.

This chain links TRBV5-6 with TRBJ1-1; TRBD1 matches 9 bases. The V gene's germline CDR1 is SGHDT and CDR2 YYEEEE. The CDR3 loop spans 16 amino acids. V lost 4 bases and J lost 3; bases outside the gene matches: 10. CDR3 in DNA: TGTGCCAGCAGCCTCGGGACAGGGTCTCGGTACACTGAAGCTTTCTTT. It translates to CASSLGTGSRYTEAFF.

The V call is TRBV7-9, the J call TRBJ1-5; D unresolved. V was pared by 5 bases and J by 7 bases, with 9 bases between. This CDR3 is built from 12 residues. CDR1 is SEHNR and CDR2 is FQNEAQ in the germline V gene (reference sequence). As DNA, the CDR3 is TGTGCCAGCAGCGGCGAGGGACAGCCCCAGCATTTT. Protein product: CASSGEGQPQHF.

In DNA, the CDR3 is TGTGCCAGCAGCTTCCGTATCGACACTGAAGCTTTCTTT. The encoded protein is CASSFRIDTEAFF. The rearrangement uses TRBV7-9 and TRBJ1-1, with unresolved D. The V gene lost 3 bases and the J gene lost 3 bases, with 8 bases spanning the gap. Germline V gene lookup returns CDR1 SEHNR and CDR2 FQNEAQ (reference sequence). The CDR3 is made up of 13 amino acids.

The chain carries TRBV9 and TRBJ2-3; 10 bases are shared with TRBD2. The junction had 5 bases not matched to a gene; V was cut back by 2 bases and J by 2 bases. This CDR3 is built from 16 residues. Germline V gene lookup returns CDR1 SGDLS and CDR2 YYNGEE. The CDR3 bases are TGTGCCAGCAGCGTTAAAGCGGGAGGGCCCACAGATACGCAGTATTTT. Its protein is CASSVKAGGPTDTQYF.

The chain has TRBV6-8 and TRBJ2-1, with 12 bases fitting TRBD1. CDR3 length: 15 residues. Unmatched junction bases numbered 8, after V lost 7 bases and J lost 7 bases. The germline gives CDR1 MNHGY, CDR2 SAAAGT. CDR3 region: CASNPGQGARNEQFF. CDR3 bases: TGTGCCAGCAATCCGGGACAGGGGGCTAGAAATGAGCAGTTCTTC.

The rearrangement links TRBV18 to TRBJ1-4; 7 nucleotides match TRBD1. The J segment lost 3 bases and the V segment lost 4 bases, leaving 17 bases of the junction unmatched. The CDR3 spans 19 residues. The germline V gene encodes CDR1 KGHSH and CDR2 LQKENI. Here the CDR3 reads CASSRGTGQRRASNEKLFF. The CDR3 nucleotides are TGTGCCAGCTCACGAGGTACGGGACAGCGAAGGGCGTCTAATGAAAAACTGTTTTTT.

To note about this clone: Germline is not matched at one junction end, which may reflect a read error. V and J are TRBV5-1 and TRBJ2-1; tentative D call: TRBD1 (6 bases). The CDR3 has 16 residues. CDR1 and CDR2 (germline): SGHRS, YFSETQ. The CDR3 is CASSWGLATTYNEQFF. DNA for the CDR3: TGTGCCAGCAGCTGGGGGCTTGCGACCACCTACAATGAGCAGTTCTTC.

The gene calls are TRBV7-9 and TRBJ2-3; 7 bases map to TRBD2. The junction had 12 bases not matched to a gene; V was cut back by 5 bases and J by 1 base. This CDR3 comprises 17 residues. CDR1 and CDR2 from the germline V gene are SEHNR and FQNEAQ (reference sequence). The CDR3 protein is CASSPPGGAGGTDTQYF. The CDR3 region has the DNA TGTGCCAGCAGCCCCCCCGGAGGGGCGGGGGGCACAGATACGCAGTATTTT.

The gene calls are TRBV5-1 and TRBJ2-7, with 9 bases lining up with TRBD1. The CDR3 contains 15 residues. Germline loops: CDR1 SGHRS, CDR2 YFSETQ. V dropped 4 bases and J dropped 2; count of bases not matched to a gene: 7. The CDR3 region has the DNA TGCGCCAGCAGCCCGACAGGGGGAAGAACCTACGAGCAGTACGTC. It encodes CASSPTGGRTYEQYV.

Regarding this clone: At one of its ends the junction is not consistent with the germline gene, which may arise from a read error. The chain recombines TRBV6-2 or TRBV6-3 with TRBJ1-3, with 7 bases matching TRBD1. Germline V gene data show CDR1 as MNHEY and CDR2 as SVGEGT. The CDR3 has 12 amino acids. The CDR3 bases are TGTGCCAGCAGTCCCGGGACAGCACTCATCCTTTTT. This encodes CASSPGTALILF.

This clone appeared once. The chain uses TRBV10-3 and TRBJ1-1, with unresolved D. The CDR3 is 12 residues long. The V end was cut by 4 bases, the J end by 7 bases, with 10 bases between. Germline V lookup: CDR1 ENHRY, CDR2 SYGVKD. CDR3: CAISVVGDEAFF. In nucleotides, the CDR3 is TGTGCCATCAGTGTCGTAGGAGATGAAGCTTTCTTT.

The V and J genes are TRBV25-1 and TRBJ1-2, with D possibly being TRBD1 (5 bases). Trimming shortened V by 0 bases and J by 3 bases, and 14 bases separated the two germline ends. The CDR3 consists of 16 residues. CDR1 and CDR2 (germline): MGHDK, SYGVNS. The CDR3 reads CASSEYPGQGYYGYTF. The CDR3 region has the DNA TGTGCCAGCAGTGAATATCCCGGACAAGGCTACTATGGCTACACCTTC.

The V gene is TRBV11-3, the J gene TRBJ2-7; 7 nucleotides match TRBD2. CDR1 and CDR2 (germline): SGHNT, YENEEA. The CDR3 is 15 residues long. Trimming cost V 1 base and J 3 bases; bases outside gene matches: 6. The CDR3 DNA sequence: TGTGCCAGCAGCTTAGGTCGGGGGGTAAGCTACGAGCAGTACGTC. Protein sequence: CASSLGRGVSYEQYV.

This clone showed up just once. CDR3 sequence: CASSPRPVNTEAFF. Here the CDR3 DNA reads TGTGCCAGCAGTCCGAGGCCGGTTAACACTGAAGCTTTCTTT. V gene TRBV28 combines with J gene TRBJ1-1; unclear D gene. The CDR3 spans 14 residues. The germline V gene has CDR1 MDHEN and CDR2 SYDVKM. Deletions cut 5 bases from V and 2 bases from J, with 12 bases between.

The chain couples TRBV12-3 or TRBV12-4 to TRBJ1-1; TRBD1 might be the D (5 bases). The CDR3 has 13 residues. V dropped 3 bases and J dropped 3 bases, with 8 bases sitting between them. This CDR3 reads CASSLQGDTEAFF. The CDR3 DNA reads as TGTGCCAGCAGTTTGCAGGGCGACACTGAAGCTTTCTTT.

The chain has TRBV6-5 and TRBJ1-2; weak D call: TRBD1 (6 bases). The V and J ends lost 5 bases and 2 bases respectively, with 9 bases between them. The CDR3 runs to 13 residues. The germline CDR1 and CDR2 sequences are MNHEY and SVGAGI. In DNA, the CDR3 is TGTGCCAGCAGTACCGGGACAAACTATGGCTACACCTTC. This gives the protein CASSTGTNYGYTF.

This clone was found a few times. The chain recombines TRBV7-9 with TRBJ1-2; D not certain. Germline V gene data show CDR1 as SEHNR and CDR2 as FQNEAQ (reference sequence). Trimming removed 4 bases at V and 2 bases at J, with 14 bases between. CDR3 length: 15 amino acids. CDR3 sequence reads: CASSSGGILNYGYTF. Written as DNA, the CDR3 is TGTGCCAGCAGCTCGGGCGGGATTTTGAACTATGGCTACACCTTC.